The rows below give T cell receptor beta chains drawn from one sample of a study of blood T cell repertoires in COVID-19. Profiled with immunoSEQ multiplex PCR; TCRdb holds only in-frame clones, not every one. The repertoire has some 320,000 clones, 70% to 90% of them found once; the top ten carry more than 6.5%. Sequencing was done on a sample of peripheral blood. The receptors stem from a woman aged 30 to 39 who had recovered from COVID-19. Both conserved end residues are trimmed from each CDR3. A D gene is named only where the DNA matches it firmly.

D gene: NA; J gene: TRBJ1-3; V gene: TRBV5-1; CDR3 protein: ASSLATATNTIY
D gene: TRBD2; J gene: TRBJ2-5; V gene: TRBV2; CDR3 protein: AGASGGFQETQY
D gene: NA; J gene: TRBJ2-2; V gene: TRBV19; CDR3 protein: ASMAVRAGELF
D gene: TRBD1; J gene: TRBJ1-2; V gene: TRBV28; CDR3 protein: ASSSGQGTYGYT
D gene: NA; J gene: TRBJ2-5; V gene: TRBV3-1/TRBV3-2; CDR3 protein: ASSRDRQETQY
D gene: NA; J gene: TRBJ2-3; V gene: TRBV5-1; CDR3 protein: ASSLAVTEEDTQY
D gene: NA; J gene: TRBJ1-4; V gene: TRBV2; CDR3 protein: ASRGSRLLF
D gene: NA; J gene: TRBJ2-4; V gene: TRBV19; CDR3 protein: ASRGLAKNIQY
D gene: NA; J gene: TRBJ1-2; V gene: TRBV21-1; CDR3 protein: ASSHRTGNYGYT
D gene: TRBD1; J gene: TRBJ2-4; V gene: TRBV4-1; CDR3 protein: ASSHDRDRGAKNIQY
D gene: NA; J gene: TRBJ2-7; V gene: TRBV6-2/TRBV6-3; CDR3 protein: ASSYSTGGPRHEQY
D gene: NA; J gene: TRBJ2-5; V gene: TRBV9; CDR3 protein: ASSVDGVARETQY